This is a list of T cell receptor beta chains from one sample in a study of human T cells and chemical hapten exposure. TCRdb used MiXCR to reprocess the RACE reads, holding one entry per CDR3 protein. Of around 190,000 distinct CDR3 sequences listed, 20% to 25% are singletons. This specimen was whole blood, taken in connection with sensitization to the hapten diphenylcyclopropenone (DPC). The receptors come from a woman in her forties or fifties with alopecia areata. Some clones in this sample may be carry-over from other donors' samples. Both conserved end residues are part of each CDR3. The D gene is left open where the match is weak. Where a row states a size, it is once, few, many or the class of an expanded clone; other rows omit it.

j_call d_call v_call clone_size cdr3_nt cdr3_aa
TRBJ2-7 NA TRBV11-2 few TGTGCCAGCAGCTTATTAGGTGGGAACCCCTACGAGCAGTACTTC CASSLLGGNPYEQYF
TRBJ2-2 NA TRBV2 NA TGTGCCAGCAGTGTCGAAGGGTCGGCCGGGGAGCTGTTTTTT CASSVEGSAGELFF
TRBJ2-2 NA TRBV15 NA TGTGCCACCAGCAGAGATAGGGCAGCGAACACCGGGGAGCTGTTTTTT CATSRDRAANTGELFF
TRBJ2-1 TRBD1 TRBV5-1 few TGCGCCAGCAGCTTCCTTCGGACAGGGAGCTCCTACAATGAGCAGTTCTTC CASSFLRTGSSYNEQFF
TRBJ2-1 TRBD2 TRBV10-1 NA TGCGCCAGCAGTGAGAGACTAGCGGGTAGGAATGAGCAGTTCTTC CASSERLAGRNEQFF
TRBJ2-3 TRBD2 TRBV11-2 NA TGTGCCAGCAGCTTAGGATCTAGCGGTATGCAGTATTTT CASSLGSSGMQYF
TRBJ1-5 NA TRBV2 NA TGTGCCAGCAGGTCAGGGCGGGATCAGCCCCAGCATTTT CASRSGRDQPQHF
TRBJ2-3 TRBD2 TRBV5-1 few TGCGCCAGCAGCGCGGGGGACACAGATACGCAGTATTTT CASSAGDTDTQYF
TRBJ2-1 NA TRBV5-5 few TGTGCCAGCAGTAAAACTCCCTGGGCCAGCTTCAATGAGCAGTTCTTC CASSKTPWASFNEQFF
TRBJ2-1 TRBD1 TRBV29-1 few TGCAGCGTTCCACCTCTGGGACAGGCGGGCTACAATGAGCAGTTCTTC CSVPPLGQAGYNEQFF
TRBJ2-1 TRBD2 TRBV5-1 NA TGCGCCAGCACCCTGATGACTAGCGGGATGTATGAGCAGTTCTTC CASTLMTSGMYEQFF
TRBJ2-1 TRBD1 TRBV6-6 NA TGTGCCAGCAGGAAAGGGACAGGTTACAATGAGCAGTTCTTC CASRKGTGYNEQFF
TRBJ2-7 NA TRBV12-3/TRBV12-4 once TGTGCCAGCAGTTCTAAATTATCCTACGAGCAGTACTTC CASSSKLSYEQYF